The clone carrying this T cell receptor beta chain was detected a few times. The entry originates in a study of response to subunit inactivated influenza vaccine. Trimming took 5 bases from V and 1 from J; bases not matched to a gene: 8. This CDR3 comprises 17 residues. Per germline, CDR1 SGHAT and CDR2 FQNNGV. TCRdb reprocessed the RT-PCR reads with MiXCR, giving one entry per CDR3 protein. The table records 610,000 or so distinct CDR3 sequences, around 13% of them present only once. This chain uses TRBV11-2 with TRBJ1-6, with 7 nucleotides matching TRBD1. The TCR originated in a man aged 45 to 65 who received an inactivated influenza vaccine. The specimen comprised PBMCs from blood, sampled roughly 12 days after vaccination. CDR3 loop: CASSIRGGLSYNSPLHF. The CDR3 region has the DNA TGTGCCAGCAGCATTAGAGGGGGCTTGTCCTATAATTCACCCCTCCACTTT.